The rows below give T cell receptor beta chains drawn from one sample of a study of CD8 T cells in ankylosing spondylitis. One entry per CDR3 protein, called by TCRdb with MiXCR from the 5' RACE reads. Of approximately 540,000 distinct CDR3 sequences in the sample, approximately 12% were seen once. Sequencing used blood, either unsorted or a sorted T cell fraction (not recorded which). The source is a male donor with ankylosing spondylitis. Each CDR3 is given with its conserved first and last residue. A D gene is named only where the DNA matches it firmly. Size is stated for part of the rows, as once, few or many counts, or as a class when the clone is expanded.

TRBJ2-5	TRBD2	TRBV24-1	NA	TGTGCCACCAGTGACCCGACTAGCGGGAGAGGGCAAGAGACCCAGTACTTC	CATSDPTSGRGQETQYF
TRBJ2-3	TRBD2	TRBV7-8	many	TGTGCCAGCAGCTTAGCCAAACTTCTTAGCGGGAGGGGCCGGGATACGCAGTATTTT	CASSLAKLLSGRGRDTQYF
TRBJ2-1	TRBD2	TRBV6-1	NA	TGTGCCAGCAGTCAACTAGCGGAACTATACAATGAGCAGTTCTTC	CASSQLAELYNEQFF
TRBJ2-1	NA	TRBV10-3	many	TGTGCCATCAGTGAGCTGGATGTGCAGTTCTTC	CAISELDVQFF
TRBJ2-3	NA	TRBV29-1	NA	TGCGGAGGTAGCTCCTGGGGCACAGATACGCAGTATTTT	CGGSSWGTDTQYF
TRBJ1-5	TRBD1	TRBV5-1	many	TGCGCCAGCAGCGCAACAGGGGGTGACAATCAGCCCCAGCATTTT	CASSATGGDNQPQHF
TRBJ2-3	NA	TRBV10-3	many	TGTGCCATCAGTGAACAGACAGATACGCAGTATTTT	CAISEQTDTQYF
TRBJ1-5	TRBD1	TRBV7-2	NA	TGTGCCAGCAGCTTAGTGGGAACAGGGGGCGGACAGCCCCAGCATTTT	CASSLVGTGGGQPQHF
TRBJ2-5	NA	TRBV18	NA	TGTGCCAGCTCCGTCAAACAGCAGGAGACCCAGTACTTC	CASSVKQQETQYF
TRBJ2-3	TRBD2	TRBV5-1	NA	TGCGCCAGCAGCTTGGGTATAGCGGGAGGACCAGATACGCAGTATTTT	CASSLGIAGGPDTQYF
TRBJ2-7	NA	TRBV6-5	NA	TGTGCCAGCAGTTACCAGGACAAAGGCTACGAGCAGTACTTC	CASSYQDKGYEQYF
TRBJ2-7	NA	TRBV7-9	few	TGTGCCAGCAGCTTAGAGGCTGTTACCTACGAGCAGTACTTC	CASSLEAVTYEQYF
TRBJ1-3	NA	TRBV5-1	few	TGCGCCAGCAGCTTGGACCCGTCGAGGGCCCTTGGAAACACCATATATTTT	CASSLDPSRALGNTIYF
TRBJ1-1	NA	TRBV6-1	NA	TGTGCCAGCAGTGAAGTAAGGTTTTCGAACACTGAAGCTTTCTTT	CASSEVRFSNTEAFF
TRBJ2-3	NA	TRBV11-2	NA	TGTGCCAGCAGCTTAGCGGGTGTTGACACAGATACGCAGTATTTT	CASSLAGVDTDTQYF
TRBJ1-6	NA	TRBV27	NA	TGTGCCAGCAGAGAGGGACTAAATGATAATTCACCCCTCCACTTT	CASREGLNDNSPLHF